The 28 T cell receptor beta chains below were found in one sample sequenced in a study of immune evolution from preneoplasia to lung adenocarcinoma. Libraries were prepared by immunoSEQ multiplex PCR; TCRdb keeps only in-frame clonotypes and omits some of them. The data show about 40,000 clones, roughly 71% seen once. The sample consisted of FFPE invasive lung adenocarcinoma tissue. The receptors come from a person between 60 and 69 years old with lung adenocarcinoma.

The chain joins TRBV9 to TRBJ2-1; 9 nucleotides agree with TRBD2. Trimming took 2 bases from V and 0 from J; bases not matched to a gene: 0. Germline lookup yields CDR1 SGDLS and CDR2 YYNGEE. The CDR3 sequence is 15 residues long. CDR3 sequence: CASSVTSGSYNEQFF. CDR3 sequence (DNA): TGTGCCAGCAGCGTGACTAGCGGCTCCTACAATGAGCAGTTCTTC.

The genes are TRBV6-6 and TRBJ1-1; TRBD1 aligns across 8 bases. V was pared by 7 bases and J by 3 bases, with 13 bases of the junction left unmatched. This CDR3 has 16 residues. CDR1 is MNHNY and CDR2 is SVGAGI in the germline V gene (reference sequence). The CDR3 region has the DNA TGTGCCAGCACCCCCCTACCGGGACAGGTCCACACTGAAGCTTTCTTT. This codes for CASTPLPGQVHTEAFF.

The V call is TRBV7-3, the J call TRBJ2-1, with 10 bases matching TRBD2. This CDR3 has 15 amino acids. Looked up from germline, CDR1 is SGHTA and CDR2 is FQGTGA. V gave up 5 bases and J gave up 6 bases; unmatched junction bases: 7. The DNA for the CDR3 is TGTGCCAGCAGCCGGGCGCTAGCGGGAGTCAATGAGCAGTTCTTC. It encodes CASSRALAGVNEQFF. Using reference TRBV7-3 and TRBJ2-1 for the parts outside the CDR3, the full variable domain is GAGVSQTPSNKVTEKGKYVELRCDPISGHTALYWYRQSLGQGPEFLIYFQGTGAADDSGLPNDRFFAVRPEGSVSTLKIQRTERGDSAVYLCASSRALAGVNEQFFGPGTRLTVL.

This clone was found a few times. This chain uses TRBV6-1 with TRBJ1-2; 7 bases fit TRBD1. This CDR3 contains 14 residues. Germline values: CDR1 MNHNS, CDR2 SASEGT. Trimming removed 7 bases from V and 4 bases from J; junction bases left unmatched: 9. The CDR3 here is CASINRGNPYGYTF. The CDR3 DNA follows: TGTGCCAGCATTAACAGGGGAAACCCCTATGGCTACACCTTC.

A few counts support this clone. V gene TRBV7-2 combines with J gene TRBJ2-7; 9 bases fit TRBD1. Germline values: CDR1 SGHTA, CDR2 FQGNSA. This CDR3 spans 15 amino acids. Germline trimming cut 1 base from V and 5 bases from J; bases unmatched to any gene: 6. In nucleotides, the CDR3 is TGTGCCAGCAGCTTAGGGGGACAGGGATCGAACGAGCAGTACTTC. Protein sequence: CASSLGGQGSNEQYF.

The chain links TRBV7-9 to TRBJ2-4, with D unclear. This CDR3 spans 15 amino acids. CDR1 and CDR2 from the germline V gene are SEHNR and FQNEAQ (reference sequence). V was cut by 1 base and J by 1 base, with 8 bases left in between. The CDR3 protein is CASSLVETAKNIQYF. The DNA of the CDR3 is TGTGCCAGCAGCTTAGTGGAGACGGCCAAAAACATTCAGTACTTC.

This chain connects TRBV6-1 to TRBJ1-2, with D unclear. Germline CDR1 MNHNS, CDR2 SASEGT. The CDR3 totals 15 residues. V lost 5 bases and J 11 bases, leaving 24 bases between the germline ends. CDR3 DNA sequence: TGTGCCAGCAGTCCGTCCGGGATGATATTTGAGAGTTACACCTTC. Its protein is CASSPSGMIFESYTF.

This clone was seen once. Here the CDR3 DNA reads TGTGCCAGCTCACTACAACAGGGACCTAATGAAAAACTGTTTTTT. Its translation: CASSLQQGPNEKLFF. This chain connects TRBV18 to TRBJ1-4; D is perhaps TRBD1 (6 bases). The CDR3 runs to 15 residues. Trimming took off 4 bases at V and 3 bases at J, with 12 bases between the two ends. Germline V gene sequence: CDR1 KGHSH, CDR2 LQKENI.

The chain combines TRBV29-1 with TRBJ2-1; 7 positions match TRBD2. Germline V gene lookup returns CDR1 SQVTM and CDR2 ANQGSEA. After removal of 6 bases from V and 9 bases from J, the junction contained 17 bases not matched to a gene. There are 15 residues in the CDR3. In nucleotides, the CDR3 is TGCAGCGTCAGCGCGACCAAAAGCGGGAATGGTGAGCAGTTCTTC. It codes for CSVSATKSGNGEQFF.

This clone has only one observation. The V and J genes are TRBV11-2 and TRBJ2-3, with D uncertain. CDR3 length: 14 amino acids. Looked up from germline, CDR1 is SGHAT and CDR2 is FQNNGV. The ends were cut back, 4 bases at V and 4 bases at J, with 12 bases in the middle. The CDR3 coding sequence is TGTGCCAGCAGCTCGGAGAATGGGGCAGATACGCAGTATTTT. Its protein is CASSSENGADTQYF.

J is TRBJ1-1 and V is TRBV18; D is possibly TRBD1 (5 bases). Looked up from germline, CDR1 is KGHSH and CDR2 is LQKENI. Between the trimmed V and J ends, which lost 5 bases and 6 bases, there was a span of 16 bases. This CDR3 is 14 amino acids long. The CDR3 loop is CASSSRDRFPEAFF. The DNA of the CDR3 is TGTGCCAGCTCATCGAGAGACAGATTCCCTGAAGCTTTCTTT.

The chain recombines TRBV15 with TRBJ2-2; possible D gene TRBD1, 5 bases. The V gene's germline CDR1 is LNHNV and CDR2 YYDKDF (reference sequence). V was shortened by 1 base and J by 4 bases, with 7 bases between the two germline ends. This CDR3 is 14 amino acids long. The CDR3 DNA is TGTGCCACCAGCAGAGCAAGGGGCACCGGGGAGCTGTTTTTT. This encodes CATSRARGTGELFF. Full variable domain (remainder filled in from reference TRBV15 and TRBJ2-2): DAMVIQNPRYQVTQFGKPVTLSCSQTLNHNVMYWYQQKSSQAPKLLFHYYDKDFNNEADTPDNFQSRRPNTSFCFLDIRSPGLGDTAMYLCATSRARGTGELFFGEGSRLTVL.

The rearrangement uses TRBV28 and TRBJ1-1; weak D call: TRBD1 (6 bases). The V end lost 6 bases, the J end lost 5 bases, and 16 bases lay between the germline ends. The CDR3 consists of 14 residues. In germline, CDR1 is MDHEN, CDR2 SYDVKM. The CDR3 sequence is CASSQRGAMTEAFF. DNA of the CDR3: TGTGCCAGCAGCCAACGGGGGGCGATGACTGAAGCTTTCTTT.

This rearrangement joins TRBV29-1 to TRBJ1-2; D is undetermined. CDR1 SQVTM and CDR2 ANQGSEA come from the germline V gene. Trimming took off 6 bases at V and 3 bases at J, with 17 bases between the two ends. The CDR3 is 14 amino acids. CDR3 in amino acids: CSVATPETDYGYTF. The CDR3 DNA reads TGCAGCGTCGCCACTCCCGAAACCGACTATGGCTACACCTTC.

This rearrangement joins TRBV10-1 to TRBJ2-7; D is perhaps TRBD1 (5 bases). Germline loops: CDR1 WNHNN, CDR2 SYGVQD (reference sequence). V lost 5 bases and J 6 bases, leaving 17 bases between the germline ends. The CDR3 contains 14 residues. This chain's CDR3 is CASSPQAGYGEQYF. The CDR3 nucleotides are TGCGCCAGCAGTCCGCAGGCAGGGTATGGCGAGCAGTACTTC.

This chain joins TRBV9 and TRBJ2-7; TRBD1 agrees at 9 bases. This CDR3 comprises 16 residues. CDR1 and CDR2 from the germline V gene are SGDLS and YYNGEE. J gave up 6 bases and V 3 bases, and 13 bases lay outside the gene matches. This CDR3 reads CASSDLRGDRDFEQYF. CDR3 DNA: TGTGCCAGCAGCGACCTAAGAGGGGACAGGGATTTCGAGCAGTACTTC.

The chain is built from TRBV6-6 and TRBJ2-2, with D perhaps matching TRBD2 (5 bases). CDR1 is MNHNY and CDR2 is SVGAGI in the germline V gene (reference sequence). The CDR3 has 12 amino acids. Trimming shortened V by 6 bases and J by 6 bases, and 8 bases separated the two germline ends. CDR3 in amino acids: CASRGSAGELFF. DNA of the CDR3: TGTGCCAGCAGGGGGAGCGCCGGGGAGCTGTTTTTT.

The chain is built from TRBV28 and TRBJ2-7; 8 nucleotides align to TRBD1. There are 17 residues in the CDR3. In germline, CDR1 is MDHEN, CDR2 SYDVKM. The V segment lost 5 bases and the J segment 5 bases; nucleotides outside the gene matches: 17. As DNA, the CDR3 is TGTGCCAGCAGTCCCAACCTCAGGGGGCCCCGGGGAGACGAGCAGTACTTC. It specifies CASSPNLRGPRGDEQYF.

The V and J genes are TRBV14 and TRBJ1-2, with D unresolved. V shed 4 bases and J shed 2 bases, with 8 bases lying between them. Germline loops: CDR1 SGHDN, CDR2 FVKESK. This CDR3 has 13 residues. The CDR3 protein is CASSPGPNYGYTF. The CDR3 DNA sequence: TGTGCCAGCAGCCCCGGGCCGAACTATGGCTACACCTTC.

This chain uses TRBV4-3 with TRBJ2-3; D is perhaps TRBD1 or TRBD2 (5 bases each). The ends were cut back, 4 bases at V and 6 bases at J, with 14 bases in the middle. The CDR3 sequence is 14 residues long. Germline CDR1 LGHNA, CDR2 YSLEER. The CDR3 region is CASSPSAGTDTQYF. The CDR3 DNA reads TGCGCCAGCAGCCCTTCTGCAGGGACGGATACGCAGTATTTT.

This clone was detected only a few times. J is TRBJ2-1 and V is TRBV6-5; no reliable D call. Germline CDR1 and CDR2: MNHEY and SVGAGI. Trimming shortened V by 8 bases and J by 2 bases, and 4 bases separated the two germline ends. The CDR3 is 11 amino acids. The CDR3 reads CASPPYNEQFF. The DNA for the CDR3 is TGTGCCAGCCCCCCCTACAATGAGCAGTTCTTC.

The chain is built from TRBV4-1 and TRBJ2-7, with D possibly being TRBD1 (6 bases). CDR3 length: 17 amino acids. The V end lost 0 bases, the J end lost 2 bases, and 17 bases lay between the germline ends. Germline CDR1 reads MGHRA; CDR2 reads YSYEKL. This chain's CDR3 is CASSQDLETGSPYEQYF. Here the CDR3 DNA reads TGCGCCAGCAGCCAAGATTTGGAGACAGGCTCTCCCTACGAGCAGTACTTC.

The gene calls are TRBV2 and TRBJ1-2; D unclear. The ends were cut back, 2 bases at V and 8 bases at J, with 6 bases in the middle. The CDR3 has 11 residues. Looked up from germline, CDR1 is SNHLY and CDR2 is FYNNEI. The CDR3 region is CASSENGGYTF. The CDR3 nucleotides read TGTGCCAGCAGTGAAAACGGGGGCTACACCTTC.

The rearrangement joins TRBV18 to TRBJ2-1; a possible D gene is TRBD2 (5 bases). This CDR3 region has 13 residues. Looked up from germline, CDR1 is KGHSH and CDR2 is LQKENI. V dropped 2 bases and J dropped 5 bases, with 7 bases sitting between them. CDR3 sequence (DNA): TGTGCCAGCTCACCAATACTAGACAATGAGCAGTTCTTC. Translating gives CASSPILDNEQFF.

The genes are TRBV2 and TRBJ2-7; TRBD1 matches at 9 bases. Germline V gene data show CDR1 as SNHLY and CDR2 as FYNNEI. The CDR3 is made up of 15 amino acids. The trim removed 4 bases at V and 4 bases at J, leaving 8 bases unmatched. The CDR3 loop reads CASSGAGTGYYEQYF. CDR3 coding DNA: TGTGCCAGCAGTGGAGCCGGGACAGGGTATTACGAGCAGTACTTC.

This clone was picked up one time. The chain joins TRBV5-1 to TRBJ1-1; D is unclear. V was pared by 2 bases and J by 2 bases, with 10 bases between. The CDR3 extends over 14 amino acids. Germline loops: CDR1 SGHRS, CDR2 YFSETQ. CDR3 nucleotides: TGCGCCAGCAGCTTCGACTTTAGAAACACTGAAGCTTTCTTT. Its translation: CASSFDFRNTEAFF.

This clone was observed a handful of times. CDR3 coding DNA: TGTGCCAGCAGCCTGAGGCCTAGCGGGAGCTATGAGCAGTTCTTC. Encoded protein: CASSLRPSGSYEQFF. This chain uses TRBV11-3 with TRBJ2-1; the match to TRBD2 covers 10 bases. CDR3 length: 15 residues. The V segment lost 5 bases and the J segment 8 bases; nucleotides outside the gene matches: 9. CDR1 SGHNT and CDR2 YENEEA come from the germline V gene.

This clone is medium-sized (0.01 to 0.1%) by share. This specimen includes other DNA sequences encoding the same CDR3. J is TRBJ2-1 and V is TRBV11-2, with D unclear. Germline V gene lookup returns CDR1 SGHAT and CDR2 FQNNGV. The CDR3 consists of 15 residues. The V end was cut by 0 bases, the J end by 2 bases, with 8 bases between. The CDR3 DNA sequence: TGTGCCAGCAGCTTAGAGGGTTCCCCCTACAATGAGCAGTTCTTC. Its translation is CASSLEGSPYNEQFF.